The 26 T cell receptor beta chains in this list originate from one sample, sequenced in a study of blood T cell repertoires in COVID-19 (dated by TCRdb to about 2020). Library method: the immunoSEQ multiplex PCR assay. This immuneACCESS table, as held by TCRdb, lists in-frame sequences with V and J called but not all clones. Of the missing ones, under half trace to an unresolved V gene in checked studies; the others have no known cause. The sample includes around 200,000 clones, with about nine tenths observed a single time. In total, the top ten clones hold less than 0.85% of the sample. Sequencing input: PBMCs or T cells enriched from blood (not recorded which). The receptors shown here come from a woman younger than 35 who had recovered from COVID-19.

The gene calls are TRBV27 and TRBJ2-7, with a tentative D call TRBD2 (5 bases). This CDR3 contains 13 residues. V lost 6 bases to trimming and J lost 3 bases, with 12 bases between them. Per germline, CDR1 MNHEY and CDR2 SMNVEV (reference sequence). CDR3 amino acids: CASSKLANYEQYF. As DNA, the CDR3 is TGTGCCAGCAGCAAGCTAGCTAACTACGAGCAGTACTTC.

The CDR3 sequence: CASSSRGRGDTQYF. The CDR3 DNA follows: TGTGCCAGCAGTTCTCGGGGGAGAGGAGATACGCAGTATTTT. The J gene is TRBJ2-3, the V gene TRBV27, with D possibly TRBD2 on 6 matching bases. V lost 4 bases and J lost 5, with 13 bases in between. The CDR3 runs to 14 residues. The germline CDR1 and CDR2 sequences are MNHEY and SMNVEV (reference sequence).

V is TRBV9 and J is TRBJ2-5, with D possibly matching TRBD2 (7 bases). Germline CDR1 reads SGDLS; CDR2 reads YYNGEE. V lost 1 base and J lost 1, with 17 bases in between. This CDR3 comprises 17 residues. The CDR3: CASSVSPAGAFQETQYF. The CDR3 coding sequence is TGTGCCAGCAGCGTAAGCCCCGCGGGGGCGTTCCAAGAGACCCAGTACTTC.

The chain employs TRBV19 and TRBJ1-5; weak D call: TRBD1 (5 bases). From germline, CDR1 is LNHDA and CDR2 SQIVND (reference sequence). The CDR3 contains 14 residues. Trimming stripped 3 bases from V and 7 bases from J, with 13 bases between. The CDR3 protein is CASSMIGGGQPQHF. In DNA form, the CDR3 reads TGTGCCAGTAGTATGATCGGGGGAGGGCAGCCCCAGCATTTT.

The chain combines TRBV7-2 with TRBJ1-5; perhaps TRBD1 as D (5 bases). Germline CDR1 and CDR2: SGHTA and FQGNSA. The V end was cut by 4 bases, the J end by 2 bases, with 12 bases between. The CDR3 is 15 residues long. The CDR3: CASSSRVGGNQPQHF. CDR3 DNA: TGTGCCAGCAGCTCCAGGGTCGGTGGCAATCAGCCCCAGCATTTT. The complete variable domain, with remaining parts taken from reference TRBV7-2 and TRBJ1-5, reads GAGVSQSPSNKVTEKGKDVELRCDPISGHTALYWYRQSLGQGLEFLIYFQGNSAPDKSGLPSDRFSAERTGGSVSTLTIQRTQQEDSAVYLCASSSRVGGNQPQHFGDGTRLSIL.

This rearrangement joins TRBV29-1 to TRBJ2-1; 7 bases match TRBD2. The CDR3 spans 13 residues. CDR1 is SQVTM and CDR2 is ANQGSEA in the germline V gene. With 5 bases clipped from V and 9 bases from J, the junction kept 10 bases outside the gene matches. CDR3 sequence (DNA): TGCAGCGTTTTTCCCGGCGGGAGCAGTGAGCAGTTCTTC. It specifies CSVFPGGSSEQFF.

The chain links TRBV18 to TRBJ2-3; possibly TRBD1 for D (6 bases). In germline, CDR1 is KGHSH, CDR2 LQKENI. The CDR3 contains 12 residues. V lost 6 bases and J 9 bases, leaving 13 bases between the germline ends. The CDR3 DNA reads as TGTGCCAGCTCGCGTCCTCAGGGGACGCAGTATTTT. It is translated as CASSRPQGTQYF.

The J gene is TRBJ1-3, the V gene TRBV19; D unresolved. Germline V gene data show CDR1 as LNHDA and CDR2 as SQIVND (reference sequence). CDR3 length: 15 amino acids. The ends were cut back, 2 bases at V and 0 bases at J, with 8 bases in the middle. CDR3 amino acids: CASSIYLSSGNTIYF. CDR3 coding DNA: TGTGCCAGTAGTATATATCTGAGCTCTGGAAACACCATATATTTT.

This clone was detected once. V is TRBV20-1 and J is TRBJ1-5; D is unclear. The V gene's germline CDR1 is DFQATT and CDR2 SNEGSKA (reference sequence). Trimming cost V 3 bases and J 2 bases, with 14 bases left between them. The CDR3 covers 15 residues. The CDR3 loop is CSASYREMGNQPQHF. CDR3 DNA: TGCAGTGCTAGTTACCGGGAGATGGGCAATCAGCCCCAGCATTTT.

This chain joins TRBV15 and TRBJ2-7; TRBD1 aligns across 7 bases. Germline assignment: CDR1 LNHNV and CDR2 YYDKDF (reference sequence). Trimming cost V 1 base and J 0 bases; bases outside gene matches: 6. The CDR3 contains 16 residues. CDR3 nucleotides: TGTGCCACCAGCAGAGGGTCAGGGGGACACTCCTACGAGCAGTACTTC. Amino acid sequence: CATSRGSGGHSYEQYF. Full variable domain (rest looked up from reference TRBV15 and TRBJ2-7): DAMVIQNPRYQVTQFGKPVTLSCSQTLNHNVMYWYQQKSSQAPKLLFHYYDKDFNNEADTPDNFQSRRPNTSFCFLDIRSPGLGDTAMYLCATSRGSGGHSYEQYFGPGTRLTVT.

The V and J genes are TRBV19 and TRBJ1-3, with 8 bases aligning to TRBD1. The germline gives CDR1 LNHDA, CDR2 SQIVND (reference sequence). Trimming cost V 7 bases and J 2 bases; bases outside gene matches: 1. The CDR3 extends over 13 amino acids. The CDR3 sequence is CASTGGTGNTIYF. The CDR3 DNA is TGTGCCAGTACAGGGGGCACTGGAAACACCATATATTTT.

The rearrangement links TRBV2 to TRBJ1-2, with 7 bases lining up with TRBD1. CDR3 length equals 14 residues. Germline V gene data show CDR1 as SNHLY and CDR2 as FYNNEI. Unmatched junction bases numbered 11, after V lost 6 bases and J lost 7 bases. The chain's CDR3 is CASSDIGGKGGYTF. The CDR3, as DNA: TGTGCCAGCAGCGACATAGGGGGCAAGGGTGGCTACACCTTC.

The chain's CDR3 is CASIKVRDWDEQFF. CDR3 in DNA: TGTGCCAGCATCAAAGTGAGGGACTGGGATGAGCAGTTCTTC. The chain joins TRBV7-2 to TRBJ2-1; TRBD2 might be the D (6 bases). The germline V gene has CDR1 SGHTA and CDR2 FQGNSA. The CDR3 is made up of 14 amino acids. Trimming pared 7 bases from V and 8 bases from J, leaving 18 bases between.

The chain has TRBV6-4 and TRBJ2-2; D is possibly TRBD2 (6 bases). Trimming removed 5 bases at V and 5 bases at J, with 9 bases between. Germline-derived CDR1 and CDR2 are MRHNA and SNTAGT. The CDR3 has 13 amino acids. CDR3 DNA sequence: TGTGCCAGCAGTCCTCGGGAGACCGGGGAGCTGTTTTTT. It is translated as CASSPRETGELFF.

The chain carries TRBV6-2 or TRBV6-3 and TRBJ2-1; D might be TRBD2 (7 bases). Germline CDR1 is MNHEY and CDR2 is SVGEGT. Deletions cut 6 bases from V and 8 bases from J, with 29 bases between. The CDR3 is made up of 18 amino acids. This CDR3 reads CASSSPRGRASSVDEQFF. CDR3 nucleotides: TGTGCCAGCAGCTCCCCGCGGGGGCGGGCGTCATCGGTCGATGAGCAGTTCTTC.

The chain is built from TRBV2 and TRBJ2-7, with 7 positions matching TRBD1. CDR1 and CDR2 (germline): SNHLY, FYNNEI. The V gene end was trimmed by 6 bases and the J gene end by 3 bases; junction bases not matched to a gene: 2. The CDR3 is 12 amino acids. CDR3 DNA sequence: TGTGCCAGCAGATGGGACAGCTACGAGCAGTACTTC. Its protein product is CASRWDSYEQYF.

The chain has TRBV9 and TRBJ2-3; the match to TRBD2 covers 7 bases. This CDR3 is 16 amino acids long. V lost 4 bases, J lost 2 bases, and 10 bases stayed unmatched. From germline, CDR1 is SGDLS and CDR2 YYNGEE. CDR3 residues: CASSPTRAGATDTQYF. The CDR3 coding sequence is TGTGCCAGCAGCCCCACCCGGGCGGGAGCCACAGATACGCAGTATTTT.

The chain's CDR3 is CASSGVAGGVETQYF. In nucleotides, the CDR3 is TGTGCCAGCAGTGGAGTAGCGGGAGGCGTAGAGACCCAGTACTTC. This chain uses TRBV2 with TRBJ2-5; 10 nucleotides match TRBD2. The CDR3 spans 15 residues. V dropped 4 bases and J dropped 4; count of bases not matched to a gene: 6. Germline CDR1 reads SNHLY; CDR2 reads FYNNEI.

The V and J genes are TRBV6-5 and TRBJ2-7; unclear D gene. Trimming removed 4 bases at V and 0 bases at J, with 7 bases between. Germline CDR1 reads MNHEY; CDR2 reads SVGAGI. This CDR3 is 13 amino acids long. The CDR3 coding sequence is TGTGCCAGCAGTTCCCCCGGCTCCTACGAGCAGTACTTC. Protein product: CASSSPGSYEQYF.

This chain connects TRBV29-1 to TRBJ2-2; 7 positions agree with TRBD2. The CDR3 runs 14 residues. Germline loops: CDR1 SQVTM, CDR2 ANQGSEA. With V trimmed by 3 bases and J by 6 bases, 7 bases remained unmatched. The DNA for the CDR3 is TGCAGCGTTGACGACGACCGGGGGGCCGGGGAGCTGTTTTTT. Protein: CSVDDDRGAGELFF.

This chain joins TRBV6-5 and TRBJ2-1; 12 nucleotides line up with TRBD2. With V trimmed by 6 bases and J by 10 bases, 10 bases remained unmatched. The CDR3 consists of 15 residues. The germline gives CDR1 MNHEY, CDR2 SVGAGI. The CDR3, as DNA: TGTGCCAGCAGCCCCGGGACTAGCGGGTCCGACGAGCAGTTCTTC. As protein: CASSPGTSGSDEQFF.

The chain links TRBV29-1 to TRBJ1-3; no firm D call. Trimming took 5 bases from V and 2 from J, leaving 7 bases between them. The CDR3 is 12 amino acids. In germline, CDR1 is SQVTM, CDR2 ANQGSEA. CDR3 nucleotides: TGCAGCGTTATGCAGACTGGAAACACCATATATTTT. Translating it yields CSVMQTGNTIYF.

This chain links TRBV28 with TRBJ2-3; D is uncertain. This CDR3 is 11 amino acids long. The ends were cut back, 8 bases at V and 0 bases at J, with 3 bases in the middle. Germline V lookup: CDR1 MDHEN, CDR2 SYDVKM. The CDR3 spells CASASTDTQYF. The CDR3 coding sequence is TGTGCCAGCGCGAGCACAGATACGCAGTATTTT.

This rearrangement joins TRBV7-9 to TRBJ2-3, with a possible D match to TRBD1 (5 bases). The CDR3 is made up of 12 amino acids. The V end was cut by 6 bases, the J end by 5 bases, with 9 bases between. In germline, CDR1 is SEHNR, CDR2 FQNEAQ (reference sequence). This chain's CDR3 is CASSIRGDTQYF. CDR3 coding DNA: TGTGCCAGCAGTATTAGGGGAGATACGCAGTATTTT. The full variable domain, with the rest looked up from reference TRBV7-9 and TRBJ2-3, is DTGVSQNPRHKITKRGQNVTFRCDPISEHNRLYWYRQTLGQGPEFLTYFQNEAQLEKSRLLSDRFSAERPKGSFSTLEIQRTEQGDSAMYLCASSIRGDTQYFGPGTRLTVL.

The chain combines TRBV27 with TRBJ2-1; 8 bases line up with TRBD1. J gave up 0 bases and V 5 bases, and 3 bases lay outside the gene matches. The CDR3 contains 15 residues. Germline V gene sequence: CDR1 MNHEY, CDR2 SMNVEV (reference sequence). The CDR3 reads CASSRQGYSYNEQFF. As DNA, the CDR3 is TGTGCCAGCAGTCGACAGGGGTACTCCTACAATGAGCAGTTCTTC.

This clone was counted once. V is TRBV9 and J is TRBJ2-1; D is possibly TRBD2 (6 bases). Trimming cost V 0 bases and J 5 bases, with 21 bases left between them. The germline gives CDR1 SGDLS, CDR2 YYNGEE. CDR3 length: 18 amino acids. CDR3 nucleotide sequence: TGTGCCAGCAGCGTAGCCCCGTCGGGACGGGAGATCCACAATGAGCAGTTCTTC. Translation: CASSVAPSGREIHNEQFF.